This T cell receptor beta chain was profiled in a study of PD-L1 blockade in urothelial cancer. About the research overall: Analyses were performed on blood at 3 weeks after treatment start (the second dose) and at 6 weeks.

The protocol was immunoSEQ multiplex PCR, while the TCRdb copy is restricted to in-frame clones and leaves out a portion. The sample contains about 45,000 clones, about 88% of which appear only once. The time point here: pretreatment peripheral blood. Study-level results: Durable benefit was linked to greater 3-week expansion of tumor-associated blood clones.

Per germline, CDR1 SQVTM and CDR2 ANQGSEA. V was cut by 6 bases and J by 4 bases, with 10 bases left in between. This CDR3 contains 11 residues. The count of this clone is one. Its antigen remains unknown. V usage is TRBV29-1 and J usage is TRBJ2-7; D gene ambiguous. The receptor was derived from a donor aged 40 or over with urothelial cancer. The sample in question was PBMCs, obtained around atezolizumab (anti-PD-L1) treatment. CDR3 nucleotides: TGCAGCGTACGTGAAGCTTACGAGCAGTACTTC. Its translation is CSVREAYEQYF.